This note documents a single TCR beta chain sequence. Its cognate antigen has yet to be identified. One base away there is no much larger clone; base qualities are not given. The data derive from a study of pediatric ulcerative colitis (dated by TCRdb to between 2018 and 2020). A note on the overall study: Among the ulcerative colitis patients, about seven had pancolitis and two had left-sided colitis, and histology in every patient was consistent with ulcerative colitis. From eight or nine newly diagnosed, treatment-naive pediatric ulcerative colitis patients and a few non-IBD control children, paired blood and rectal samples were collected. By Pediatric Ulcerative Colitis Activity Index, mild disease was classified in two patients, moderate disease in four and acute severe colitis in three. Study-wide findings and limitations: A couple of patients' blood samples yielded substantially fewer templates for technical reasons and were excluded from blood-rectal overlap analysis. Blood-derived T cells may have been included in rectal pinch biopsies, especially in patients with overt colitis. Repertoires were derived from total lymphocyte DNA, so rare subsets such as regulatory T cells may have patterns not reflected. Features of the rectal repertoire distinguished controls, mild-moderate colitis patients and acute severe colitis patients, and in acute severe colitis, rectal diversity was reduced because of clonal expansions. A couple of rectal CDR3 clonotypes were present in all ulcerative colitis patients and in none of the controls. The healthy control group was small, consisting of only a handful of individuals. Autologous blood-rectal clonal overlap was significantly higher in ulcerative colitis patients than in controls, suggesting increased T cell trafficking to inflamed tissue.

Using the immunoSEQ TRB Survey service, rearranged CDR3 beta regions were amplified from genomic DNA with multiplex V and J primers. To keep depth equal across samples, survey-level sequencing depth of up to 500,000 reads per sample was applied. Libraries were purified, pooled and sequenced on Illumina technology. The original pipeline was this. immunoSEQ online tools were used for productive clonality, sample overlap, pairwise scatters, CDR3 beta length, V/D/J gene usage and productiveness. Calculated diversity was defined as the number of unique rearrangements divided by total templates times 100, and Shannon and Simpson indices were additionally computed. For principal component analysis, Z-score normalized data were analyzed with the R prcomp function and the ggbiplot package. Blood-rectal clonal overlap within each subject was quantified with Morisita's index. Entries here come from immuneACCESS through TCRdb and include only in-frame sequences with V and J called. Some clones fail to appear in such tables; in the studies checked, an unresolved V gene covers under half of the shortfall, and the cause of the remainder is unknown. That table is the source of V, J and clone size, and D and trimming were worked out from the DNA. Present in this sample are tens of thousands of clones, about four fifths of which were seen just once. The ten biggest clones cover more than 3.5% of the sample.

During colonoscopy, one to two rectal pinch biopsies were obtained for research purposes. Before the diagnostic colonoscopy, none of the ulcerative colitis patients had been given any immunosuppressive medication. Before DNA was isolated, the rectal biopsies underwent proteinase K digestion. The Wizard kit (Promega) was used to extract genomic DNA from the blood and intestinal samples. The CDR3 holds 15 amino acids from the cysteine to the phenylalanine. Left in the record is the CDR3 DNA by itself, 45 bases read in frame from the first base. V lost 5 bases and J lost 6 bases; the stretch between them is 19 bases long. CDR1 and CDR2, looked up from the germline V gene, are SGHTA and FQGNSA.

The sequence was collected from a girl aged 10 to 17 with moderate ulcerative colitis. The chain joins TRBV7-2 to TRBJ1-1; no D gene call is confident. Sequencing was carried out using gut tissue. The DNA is TGTGCCAGCAGCCCCCACGCGGTCCCGCCCCCTGAAGCTTTCTTT. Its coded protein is CASSPHAVPPPEAFF.